A single sample is the source of the 4 T cell receptor beta chains below, sequenced in a study of blood T cell repertoires in COVID-19. Only in-frame clones appear in the TCRdb table, and some are missing; sequencing was by immunoSEQ multiplex PCR. The table has 240,000 or so clones, about 82% seen once. Sequencing used PBMCs or T cells enriched from blood (not recorded which). The receptors derive from a woman aged 45-60 years who had recovered from COVID-19.

The V gene is TRBV11-2, the J gene TRBJ2-7; TRBD2 matches at 7 bases. This CDR3 is 16 amino acids long. J was trimmed by 7 bases and V by 1 base; bases with no gene match: 13. Per germline, CDR1 SGHAT and CDR2 FQNNGV. DNA for the CDR3: TGTGCCAGCAGCTTAGTGCCGTCGCGGGAGATGGAGGAGCAGTACTTC. Translating it yields CASSLVPSREMEEQYF.

V gene TRBV28 combines with J gene TRBJ2-2, with D perhaps TRBD2 (5 bases). Germline CDR1 and CDR2: MDHEN and SYDVKM. The V end was cut by 2 bases, the J end by 1 base, with 8 bases between. This CDR3 has 15 residues. The CDR3 sequence is CASSLMRVNTGELFF. The CDR3 DNA reads TGTGCCAGCAGTTTAATGCGGGTGAACACCGGGGAGCTGTTTTTT.

The V gene is TRBV6-6, the J gene TRBJ1-5; 7 bases align to TRBD1. Trimming took 0 bases from V and 1 from J; bases not matched to a gene: 3. Germline CDR1 MNHNY, CDR2 SVGAGI (reference sequence). The CDR3 extends over 16 amino acids. The CDR3 loop reads CASSYSPRGSNQPQHF. In nucleotides, the CDR3 is TGTGCCAGCAGTTACTCGCCCAGGGGGAGCAATCAGCCCCAGCATTTT.

The V call is TRBV19, the J call TRBJ2-7; the D is unclear. CDR3 size: 16 residues. The germline V and J ends were trimmed by 1 base and 7 bases, with 20 bases remaining between them. Germline CDR1 is LNHDA and CDR2 is SQIVND (reference sequence). The CDR3 is CASSIVPFLPQREQYF. The CDR3 nucleotides are TGTGCCAGTAGTATAGTTCCGTTTTTGCCCCAACGGGAGCAGTACTTC.